This TCR beta chain comes out of a study of Graves' ophthalmopathy and Graves' hyperthyroidism. Findings and limits, study-wide: The model predicted progression of ophthalmopathy with a sensitivity of roughly 69%, and its specificity was about 76%. Sensitivity reached just under 90% and specificity over 65% for a 13-signature model separating ophthalmopathy from stable hyperthyroidism. The majority of expanded thyroid clonotypes above 0.001 frequency also occurred in blood.

Using RNA transcripts, the TCR beta CDR3 regions were amplified. RT-PCR in the first round used HTBI primers; a second-round multiplex PCR followed. TCRdb itself ran the multiplex PCR reads through MiXCR, one entry per CDR3 protein. Of roughly 380,000 distinct CDR3 sequences listed, approximately 15% are singletons. This clonotype was picked up many times. The antigen is unknown. Trimming removed 1 base from V and 5 bases from J, with 23 bases in between. Germline values: CDR1 KGHSH, CDR2 LQKENI. The CDR3 spans 18 residues. This sequence joins TRBV18 and TRBJ1-1, with D possibly matching TRBD1 (5 bases). Sequenced: peripheral blood. This TCR was sampled from a young woman with stable Graves' hyperthyroidism. CDR3 nucleotides: TGTGCCAGCTCACCACAACGAGGGAACGGGGGGAGTAGTACTGAAGCTTTCTTT. It encodes CASSPQRGNGGSSTEAFF.